Listed below are T cell receptor beta chains from one sample, sequenced in a study of OX40 agonist ivuxolimab in advanced cancers. Method: immunoSEQ multiplex PCR; TCRdb's copy keeps in-frame clones and lacks some. The sample lists 45,000 to 55,000 clones; 94% were seen once. The input for sequencing was CD4+ or CD8+ T cells sorted from blood, taken in a trial of the OX40 agonist ivuxolimab. The receptors originated from an adult with an advanced solid tumor such as melanoma, head and neck, liver or kidney cancer. CDR3s include the opening cysteine and the closing phenylalanine or tryptophan. D genes are given only for firm matches. The size of a clone is reported for some rows only, either as once, few or many, or as a class for expanded clones.

cdr3_aa cdr3_nt j_call d_call v_call clone_size
CASSRTTGPEQYF TGTGCCAGCAGCAGAACGACAGGGCCCGAGCAGTACTTC TRBJ2-7 TRBD1 TRBV11-3 NA
CASSGGTETDTQYF TGTGCCAGCAGCGGGGGGACGGAAACAGATACGCAGTATTTT TRBJ2-3 TRBD2 TRBV6-5 NA
CASSIGGLSYEQYF TGTGCCAGTAGTATCGGGGGCTTGAGCTACGAGCAGTACTTC TRBJ2-7 NA TRBV19 NA
CASLSGTFTANTGELFF TGTGCCAGCTTATCCGGGACATTTACCGCGAACACCGGGGAGCTGTTTTTT TRBJ2-2 NA TRBV18 NA
CASSLSGTHNEQFF TGCGCCAGCAGCCTATCCGGGACACACAATGAGCAGTTCTTC TRBJ2-1 NA TRBV5-1 NA
CASSKDAGLNSYNEQFF TGCGCCAGCAGCAAGGACGCGGGACTAAACTCCTACAATGAGCAGTTCTTC TRBJ2-1 TRBD2 TRBV5-1 NA
CASSEDWGRAFF TGTGCCAGCAGTGAAGATTGGGGGAGAGCTTTCTTT TRBJ1-1 NA TRBV6-1 NA
CASSYGLAGWETQYF TGTGCCAGCAGCTACGGACTAGCGGGATGGGAGACCCAGTACTTC TRBJ2-5 TRBD2 TRBV5-4 NA
CASSQETHHGGEQYF TGCGCCAGCAGCCAAGAAACCCACCACGGGGGCGAGCAGTACTTC TRBJ2-7 NA TRBV4-1 NA
CASRVTGAANEKLFF TGCGCCAGCCGGGTAACAGGGGCGGCTAATGAAAAACTGTTTTTT TRBJ1-4 TRBD1 TRBV10-2 NA
CASSSGLGSYEQYF TGTGCCAGCAGCTCCGGATTGGGATCCTACGAGCAGTACTTC TRBJ2-7 NA TRBV5-4 NA
CASSVAGRAQDTQYF TGTGCCAGCAGCGTAGCCGGGAGGGCACAAGATACGCAGTATTTT TRBJ2-3 TRBD2 TRBV9 few
CASSFTGRNTEAFF TGTGCCAGCAGTTTTACAGGGCGGAACACTGAAGCTTTCTTT TRBJ1-1 NA TRBV28 NA
CASWTGLTGELFF TGTGCCAGCTGGACAGGCCTCACCGGGGAGCTGTTTTTT TRBJ2-2 TRBD1 TRBV7-6 once
CASSDGTDNTQYF TGTGCCAGCAGTGACGGGACAGACAATACGCAGTATTTT TRBJ2-3 TRBD1 TRBV6-4 NA
CASLSTGLSYEQYF TGTGCCAGCCTCTCTACAGGGCTCTCCTACGAGCAGTACTTC TRBJ2-7 NA TRBV19 NA
CASSSPWGTDTQYF TGTGCCAGCAGTTCGCCATGGGGCACAGATACGCAGTATTTT TRBJ2-3 NA TRBV28 NA
CASSATGVGVEQYF TGTGCCAGTAGTGCGACAGGGGTAGGCGTCGAGCAGTACTTC TRBJ2-7 TRBD1 TRBV19 NA
CASSLLGSVAQPQHF TGTGCCAGCAGTCTTCTTGGGTCAGTCGCCCAGCCCCAGCATTTT TRBJ1-5 NA TRBV28 NA
CASSLYRAQETQYF TGTGCCAGCAGCCTATACAGGGCCCAAGAGACCCAGTACTTC TRBJ2-5 NA TRBV27 NA
CASGPTGHTGELFF TGTGCCAGCGGCCCGACAGGACACACCGGGGAGCTGTTTTTT TRBJ2-2 NA TRBV19 few
CASSSSGYEQYF TGCGCCAGCAGCTCATCGGGCTACGAGCAGTACTTC TRBJ2-7 NA TRBV5-1 NA
CASSQDWGVSYEQYF TGCGCCAGCAGCCAAGATTGGGGGGTCTCCTACGAGCAGTACTTC TRBJ2-7 NA TRBV4-1 NA
CASSLGSGIFTDTQYF TGTGCCAGTAGTCTGGGTAGCGGGATCTTCACAGATACGCAGTATTTT TRBJ2-3 TRBD2 TRBV19 NA
CASSPNYEQYF TGTGCCAGCTCACCAAACTACGAGCAGTACTTC TRBJ2-7 NA TRBV18 NA
CASSPVIGVETQYF TGTGCCAGCAGTCCCGTTATAGGGGTGGAGACCCAGTACTTC TRBJ2-5 NA TRBV28 once
CASSFESSYNEQFF TGTGCCAGCAGCTTCGAGAGCTCCTACAATGAGCAGTTCTTC TRBJ2-1 NA TRBV7-9 NA
CASSQLKRDYNEQFF TGCGCCAGCAGCCAGTTAAAGCGGGACTACAATGAGCAGTTCTTC TRBJ2-1 TRBD2 TRBV4-1 NA
CASSLDNSYEQYF TGTGCCAGCAGCTTAGACAACTCCTACGAGCAGTACTTC TRBJ2-7 NA TRBV11-3 NA
CASSWGTNQPQHF TGCGCCAGCAGCTGGGGGACAAATCAGCCCCAGCATTTT TRBJ1-5 NA TRBV5-1 NA
CASSEQGTGADTQYF TGCGCCAGCAGCGAACAGGGGACGGGAGCGGATACGCAGTATTTT TRBJ2-3 NA TRBV5-1 NA
CASPHRANYGYTF TGTGCCAGTCCGCATCGTGCTAACTATGGCTACACCTTC TRBJ1-2 NA TRBV25-1 NA
CASSLKGTGGREKLFF TGTGCCAGCAGCTTAAAGGGGACAGGGGGGAGAGAAAAACTGTTTTTT TRBJ1-4 TRBD1 TRBV13 NA
CASSPTGPQETQYF TGTGCCAGTAGCCCAACAGGGCCACAAGAGACCCAGTACTTC TRBJ2-5 NA TRBV19 once
CASSSTGDEQFF TGTGCCAGCAGTTCAACAGGGGATGAGCAGTTCTTC TRBJ2-1 TRBD1 TRBV27 NA
CASSFGGPSYEQYF TGTGCCAGCAGCTTTGGGGGTCCTTCCTACGAGCAGTACTTC TRBJ2-7 NA TRBV11-2 NA
CASSWDRTNYGYTF TGTGCCAGCAGTTGGGACAGAACTAACTATGGCTACACCTTC TRBJ1-2 TRBD1 TRBV28 NA
CASRAAGELFF TGTGCCAGCAGGGCGGCCGGGGAGCTGTTTTTT TRBJ2-2 NA TRBV27 NA
CASGLASGTGPGGYTF TGTGCTAGTGGTTTGGCCTCCGGGACAGGACCAGGTGGCTACACCTTC TRBJ1-2 TRBD1 TRBV12-5 NA
CASAEGGGDNEQFF TGTGCCAGCGCCGAAGGAGGAGGTGACAATGAGCAGTTCTTC TRBJ2-1 NA TRBV5-6 NA
CASSLPVAGEADTQYF TGTGCCAGCAGCTTACCCGTAGCCGGTGAGGCAGATACGCAGTATTTT TRBJ2-3 NA TRBV11-3 NA
CASSFGSSAYEQYF TGTGCCAGCAGCTTTGGTTCGTCGGCTTACGAGCAGTACTTC TRBJ2-7 NA TRBV5-6 NA
CAWVTGNYGYTF TGTGCCTGGGTCACGGGGAACTATGGCTACACCTTC TRBJ1-2 NA TRBV30 NA
CASSFGQGSYEQYF TGTGCCAGCAGTTTCGGACAGGGCTCCTACGAGCAGTACTTC TRBJ2-7 TRBD1 TRBV27 NA
CAISESSLRGTIAGEQYF TGTGCCATCAGTGAGTCGTCTTTAAGGGGGACCATTGCGGGAGAGCAGTACTTC TRBJ2-7 NA TRBV10-3 NA
CASSLEGWYGYTF TGTGCCAGCAGCTTGGAGGGTTGGTATGGCTACACCTTC TRBJ1-2 NA TRBV5-8 NA
CATNRYMNTEAFF TGTGCCACTAACAGGTATATGAACACTGAAGCCTTCTTT TRBJ1-1 NA TRBV6-1 NA
CASTGTTNYEQYF TGCGCCAGCACTGGGACTACCAACTACGAGCAGTACTTC TRBJ2-7 TRBD2 TRBV10-2 NA
CASSLASGTGDEQYF TGTGCCAGCAGCCTCGCCTCCGGGACAGGGGACGAGCAGTACTTC TRBJ2-7 TRBD1 TRBV5-5 NA
CASSQDRLMNTEAFF TGCGCCAGCAGCCAAGATCGGCTAATGAACACTGAAGCTTTCTTT TRBJ1-1 NA TRBV4-1 NA
CASSFLAGGYTGELFF TGTGCCAGCAGTTTCTTGGCGGGAGGGTACACCGGGGAGCTGTTTTTT TRBJ2-2 TRBD2 TRBV28 NA
CASSAGFSTDTQYF TGTGCCAGCAGCGCGGGGTTTAGCACAGATACGCAGTATTTT TRBJ2-3 NA TRBV7-3 NA
CASGSSLYGTPSGYTF TGTGCTAGTGGTTCCTCCCTTTACGGGACACCCTCTGGCTACACCTTC TRBJ1-2 NA TRBV12-5 NA
CASSYSLGQGTNEQFF TGTGCCAGCAGTTACTCCCTAGGACAGGGAACGAATGAGCAGTTCTTC TRBJ2-1 TRBD1 TRBV6-5 NA
CASSQTQGYEQYF TGTGCCAGCAGCCAGACACAGGGCTACGAGCAGTACTTC TRBJ2-7 NA TRBV14 NA